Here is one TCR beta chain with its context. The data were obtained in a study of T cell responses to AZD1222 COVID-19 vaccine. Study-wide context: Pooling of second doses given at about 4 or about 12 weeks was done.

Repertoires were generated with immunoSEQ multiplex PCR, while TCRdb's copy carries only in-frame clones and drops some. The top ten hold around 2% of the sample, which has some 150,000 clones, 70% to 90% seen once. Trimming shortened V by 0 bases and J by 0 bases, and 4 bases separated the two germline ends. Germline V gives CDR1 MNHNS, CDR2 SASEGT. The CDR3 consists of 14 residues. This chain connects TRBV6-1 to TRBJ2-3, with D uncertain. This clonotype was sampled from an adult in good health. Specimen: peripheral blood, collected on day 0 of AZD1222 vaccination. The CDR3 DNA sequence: TGTGCCAGCAGTGAAGCGGGGAGCACAGATACGCAGTATTTT. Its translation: CASSEAGSTDTQYF.